This T cell receptor beta chain was found in a study of blood T cell repertoires in COVID-19. Study overall: Some COVID-19 samples were acute and others convalescent; all came from the United States, Italy and Spain.

Assay: immunoSEQ multiplex PCR; the TCRdb copy retains only in-frame clones and omits some. The sample includes approximately 140,000 clones, under 80% seen only once; the top ten take 10% to 15%. Germline-derived CDR1 and CDR2 are SGDLS and YYNGEE. V lost 0 bases to trimming and J lost 10 bases, with 13 bases between them. CDR3 length: 13 residues. The J gene is TRBJ1-1, the V gene TRBV9; D perhaps matches TRBD1 (5 bases). Material for sequencing was peripheral blood. The clonotype comes from a man older than 75 with acute or convalescent COVID-19. Here the CDR3 reads CASSVVGGKGAFF. CDR3 nucleotides: TGTGCCAGCAGCGTAGTGGGGGGAAAGGGAGCTTTCTTT.